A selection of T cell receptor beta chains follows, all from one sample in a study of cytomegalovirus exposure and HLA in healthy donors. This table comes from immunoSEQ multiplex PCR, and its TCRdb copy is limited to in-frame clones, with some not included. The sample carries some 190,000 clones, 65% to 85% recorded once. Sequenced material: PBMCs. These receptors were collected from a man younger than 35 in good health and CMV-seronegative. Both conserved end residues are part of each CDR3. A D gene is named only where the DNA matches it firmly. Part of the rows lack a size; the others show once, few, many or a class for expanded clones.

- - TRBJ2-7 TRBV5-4 CASKELGLNSYEQYF TGTGCCAGCAAAGAACTAGGGTTAAATTCCTACGAGCAGTACTTC
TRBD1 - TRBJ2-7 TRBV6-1 CASRTGQGVSSEQYF TGTGCCAGCAGGACGGGACAGGGGGTATCTTCCGAGCAGTACTTC
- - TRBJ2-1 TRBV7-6 CASSGLTRSYNEQFF TGTGCCAGCAGCGGGCTCACCCGCTCCTACAATGAGCAGTTCTTC
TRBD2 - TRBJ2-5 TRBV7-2 CASSPAGGVETQYF TGTGCCAGCAGCCCCGCCGGGGGGGTAGAGACCCAGTACTTC
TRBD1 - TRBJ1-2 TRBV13 CASNHRGGYGYTF TGTGCCAGCAACCACAGGGGCGGCTATGGCTACACCTTC
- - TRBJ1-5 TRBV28 CASSLRNQPQHF TGTGCCAGCAGTTTGAGGAATCAGCCCCAGCATTTT
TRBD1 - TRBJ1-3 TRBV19 CASSTQGAASGNTIYF TGTGCCAGTAGTACACAGGGGGCGGCCTCTGGAAACACCATATATTTT
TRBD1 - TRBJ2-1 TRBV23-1 CASSPDRVRYNEQFF TGCGCCAGCAGTCCGGACAGGGTAAGGTACAATGAGCAGTTCTTC
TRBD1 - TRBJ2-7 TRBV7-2 CASSRRRDRGSHEQYF TGTGCCAGCAGCCGCAGACGGGACAGGGGTTCCCACGAGCAGTACTTC
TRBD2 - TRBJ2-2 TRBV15 CATSRVLGLAGSNTGELFF TGTGCCACCAGCAGAGTTTTGGGACTAGCGGGCTCGAACACCGGGGAGCTGTTTTTT
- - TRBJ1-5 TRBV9 CASSLSGQINQPQHF TGTGCCAGCAGCCTGAGTGGGCAGATCAATCAGCCCCAGCATTTT
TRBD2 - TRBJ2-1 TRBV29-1 CSFSAGAGEQFF TGCAGCTTCTCAGCGGGGGCTGGTGAGCAGTTCTTC
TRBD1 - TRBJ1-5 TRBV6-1 CASSGGRDSEINSNQPQHF TGTGCCAGCAGTGGCGGCAGGGACAGTGAGATTAATAGCAATCAGCCCCAGCATTTT
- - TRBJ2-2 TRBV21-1 CASSTRTGENTGELFF TGTGCCAGCAGCACACGGACAGGGGAGAACACCGGGGAGCTGTTTTTT
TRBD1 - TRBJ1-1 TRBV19 CASSERTGVTFF TGTGCCAGTAGTGAAAGAACAGGGGTAACTTTCTTT
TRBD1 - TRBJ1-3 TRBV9 CASSAYDRGYSGNTIYF TGTGCCAGCAGCGCCTACGACAGGGGGTACTCTGGAAACACCATATATTTT
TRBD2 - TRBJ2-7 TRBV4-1 CASSLDRLRTSGSVPYEQYF TGCGCCAGCAGCCTCGACAGGCTGAGGACTAGCGGGAGTGTACCCTACGAGCAGTACTTC
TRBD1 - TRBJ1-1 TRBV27 CASSFGNRGRTEAFF TGTGCCAGCAGTTTTGGAAACAGGGGGCGGACTGAAGCTTTCTTT
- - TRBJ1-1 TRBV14 CASSQGTGAFF TGTGCCAGCAGCCAAGGGACGGGGGCTTTCTTT
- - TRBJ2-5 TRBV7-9 CASSWAGEETQYF TGTGCCAGCAGCTGGGCCGGGGAGGAGACCCAGTACTTC
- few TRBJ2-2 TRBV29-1 CSVGRGNTGELFF TGCAGCGTGGGCAGGGGGAACACCGGGGAGCTGTTTTTT
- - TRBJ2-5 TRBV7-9 CASSLSESRGETQYF TGTGCCAGCAGCTTATCGGAGAGTAGGGGAGAGACCCAGTACTTC